This T cell receptor beta chain derives from a study of shared clonotypes between healthy human individuals. General study results and limits: Rarefaction analysis demonstrated incomplete sorted-subset sequencing notwithstanding large depth.

The protocol was immunoSEQ multiplex PCR, while the TCRdb copy is restricted to in-frame clones and leaves out a portion. This sample carries approximately 2,000,000 clones, about nine tenths of them seen once, and the ten largest clones take more than 0.35%. The CDR3 extends over 16 amino acids. Germline V gene data show CDR1 as SGDLS and CDR2 as YYNGEE. Deletions cut 4 bases from V and 5 bases from J, with 21 bases between. Turning to this clone: The antigen is not known.

The clonotype originates from a young man in good health. Some clones in this sample may be carry-over from other donors' samples. This rearrangement joins TRBV9 to TRBJ2-5, with a weak D call TRBD2 (6 bases). The sequenced sample was naive CD4+ T cells from PBMCs. Subset noted: CD45RA+ positively selected. CDR3 sequence reads: CASSPRGVAEGETQYF. The CDR3 region has the DNA TGTGCCAGCAGCCCCCGAGGGGTAGCGGAAGGGGAGACCCAGTACTTC. Based on the CDR3 plus reference TRBV9 and TRBJ2-5, the full variable domain is DSGVTQTPKHLITATGQRVTLRCSPRSGDLSVYWYQQSLDQGLQFLIQYYNGEERAKGNILERFSAQQFPDLHSELNLSSLELGDSALYFCASSPRGVAEGETQYFGPGTRLLVL.